These T cell receptor beta chains were read from a single sample in a study of blood T cell repertoires in COVID-19. TCRdb keeps only in-frame clones here, not all; method: immunoSEQ multiplex PCR. The profile shows under 250,000 clones, 82% of them singletons. Sequencing input: peripheral blood. All receptors derive from an elderly woman with acute or convalescent COVID-19. Each CDR3 is given with its conserved first and last residue. Fields, in order: J gene, V gene, clone size, CDR3 protein. The size of a clone is reported for some rows only, either as once, few or many, or as a class for expanded clones.

J: TRBJ1-2
V: TRBV12-5
size: NA
CDR3: CASGLAGTGGSGYTF

J: TRBJ1-2
V: TRBV3-1/TRBV3-2
size: NA
CDR3: CASSLTGGLYGYTF

J: TRBJ1-2
V: TRBV5-1
size: NA
CDR3: CASSLGQGAYYGYTF

J: TRBJ2-1
V: TRBV7-6
size: once
CDR3: CASSLAPRLAGATQYNEQFF

J: TRBJ2-7
V: TRBV27
size: NA
CDR3: CASSLGGGAYEQYF

J: TRBJ2-3
V: TRBV12-5
size: NA
CDR3: CASGLVGGVHGTDTQYF

J: TRBJ2-1
V: TRBV6-6
size: NA
CDR3: CASSNLKRGGNNEQFF

J: TRBJ1-1
V: TRBV29-1
size: once
CDR3: CSATTGGMNTEAFF

J: TRBJ2-3
V: TRBV18
size: NA
CDR3: CASSVGGGNTDTQYF

J: TRBJ1-6
V: TRBV5-6
size: NA
CDR3: CASSLQVTVSPLHF

J: TRBJ1-5
V: TRBV15
size: NA
CDR3: CATSRDRYGQPQHF

J: TRBJ2-2
V: TRBV11-3
size: NA
CDR3: CASASFPGQGHGELFF

J: TRBJ1-2
V: TRBV4-2
size: NA
CDR3: CASSQVTEAIGGYTF

J: TRBJ1-4
V: TRBV29-1
size: NA
CDR3: CSVRTAGDEKLFF

J: TRBJ1-2
V: TRBV7-3
size: once
CDR3: CASSLMGPKAGNYGYTF

J: TRBJ1-2
V: TRBV6-6
size: NA
CDR3: CASSAGSYGYTF

J: TRBJ2-5
V: TRBV5-4
size: NA
CDR3: CASSTWTGRETQYF

J: TRBJ1-2
V: TRBV10-3
size: NA
CDR3: CAISGAGDHYGYTF

J: TRBJ1-1
V: TRBV12-3/TRBV12-4
size: few
CDR3: CASSLKLRGEAFF

J: TRBJ2-3
V: TRBV6-5
size: NA
CDR3: CASRLQGGGTDTQYF

J: TRBJ2-1
V: TRBV7-6
size: NA
CDR3: CASSPSRLPEFF

J: TRBJ2-1
V: TRBV5-1
size: NA
CDR3: CASSLDATSGGNEQFF

J: TRBJ1-3
V: TRBV28
size: NA
CDR3: CASSAPTGISGNTIYF

J: TRBJ1-1
V: TRBV18
size: NA
CDR3: CASSPQAGRTEAFF

J: TRBJ2-1
V: TRBV5-6
size: few
CDR3: CASGASYNEQFF

J: TRBJ1-1
V: TRBV4-1
size: NA
CDR3: CASSRWSGDTEAFF

J: TRBJ2-7
V: TRBV19
size: few
CDR3: CASSIGLGRYEQYF

J: TRBJ2-1
V: TRBV5-5
size: NA
CDR3: CASSLPTGGEQFF

J: TRBJ1-5
V: TRBV24-1
size: NA
CDR3: CATSDTGGNQPQHF

J: TRBJ2-7
V: TRBV28
size: NA
CDR3: CASTSQGWHEQYF

J: TRBJ2-1
V: TRBV29-1
size: NA
CDR3: CSVEQNRDGNEQFF

J: TRBJ1-1
V: TRBV28
size: NA
CDR3: CASSSPGTEAFF

J: TRBJ1-2
V: TRBV6-5
size: NA
CDR3: CASRDSTGRYGYTF

J: TRBJ1-5
V: TRBV12-3/TRBV12-4
size: NA
CDR3: CASSPGNQPQHF

J: TRBJ1-5
V: TRBV7-2
size: few
CDR3: CASSLGQGLRNQPQHF

J: TRBJ1-1
V: TRBV27
size: NA
CDR3: CATYRASQSTEAFF

J: TRBJ2-5
V: TRBV10-3
size: NA
CDR3: CAISSTGTSGGNQETQYF

J: TRBJ1-2
V: TRBV2
size: NA
CDR3: CASSERGAAKGSYGYTF

J: TRBJ1-2
V: TRBV6-5
size: NA
CDR3: CASRKQGALYYGYTF

J: TRBJ1-2
V: TRBV9
size: once
CDR3: CASSERGTGTVYGYTF

J: TRBJ2-2
V: TRBV12-3/TRBV12-4
size: few
CDR3: CASSLTENGELFF

J: TRBJ2-5
V: TRBV7-3
size: once
CDR3: CASSLNTAGGLETQYF

J: TRBJ1-1
V: TRBV11-3
size: NA
CDR3: CASSLGGHTEAFF

J: TRBJ2-2
V: TRBV12-5
size: NA
CDR3: CASGLVMSAGTGELFF

J: TRBJ1-1
V: TRBV7-7
size: NA
CDR3: CASLAVRPGTEAFF

J: TRBJ2-1
V: TRBV11-3
size: NA
CDR3: CASSLRDSYNEQFF

J: TRBJ1-3
V: TRBV28
size: NA
CDR3: CASSLFGRGRSGNTIYF

J: TRBJ1-1
V: TRBV28
size: few
CDR3: CASSELEAFF

J: TRBJ2-1
V: TRBV6-5
size: NA
CDR3: CASQQGAYYNEQFF